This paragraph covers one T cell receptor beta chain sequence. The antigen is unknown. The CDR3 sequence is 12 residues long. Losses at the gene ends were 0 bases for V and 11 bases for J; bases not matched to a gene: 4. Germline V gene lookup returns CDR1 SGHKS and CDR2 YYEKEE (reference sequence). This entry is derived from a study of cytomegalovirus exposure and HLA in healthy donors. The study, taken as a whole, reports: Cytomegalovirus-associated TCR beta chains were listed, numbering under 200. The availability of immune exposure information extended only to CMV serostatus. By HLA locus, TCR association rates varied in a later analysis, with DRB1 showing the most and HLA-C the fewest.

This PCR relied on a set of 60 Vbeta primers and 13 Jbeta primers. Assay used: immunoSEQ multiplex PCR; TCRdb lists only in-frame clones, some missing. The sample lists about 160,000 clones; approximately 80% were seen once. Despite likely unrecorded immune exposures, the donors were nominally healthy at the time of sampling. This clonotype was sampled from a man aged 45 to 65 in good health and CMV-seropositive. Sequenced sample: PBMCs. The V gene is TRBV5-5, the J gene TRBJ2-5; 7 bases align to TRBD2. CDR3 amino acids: CASSLGTREQYF. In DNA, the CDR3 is TGTGCCAGCAGCTTGGGGACTAGGGAGCAGTACTTC.